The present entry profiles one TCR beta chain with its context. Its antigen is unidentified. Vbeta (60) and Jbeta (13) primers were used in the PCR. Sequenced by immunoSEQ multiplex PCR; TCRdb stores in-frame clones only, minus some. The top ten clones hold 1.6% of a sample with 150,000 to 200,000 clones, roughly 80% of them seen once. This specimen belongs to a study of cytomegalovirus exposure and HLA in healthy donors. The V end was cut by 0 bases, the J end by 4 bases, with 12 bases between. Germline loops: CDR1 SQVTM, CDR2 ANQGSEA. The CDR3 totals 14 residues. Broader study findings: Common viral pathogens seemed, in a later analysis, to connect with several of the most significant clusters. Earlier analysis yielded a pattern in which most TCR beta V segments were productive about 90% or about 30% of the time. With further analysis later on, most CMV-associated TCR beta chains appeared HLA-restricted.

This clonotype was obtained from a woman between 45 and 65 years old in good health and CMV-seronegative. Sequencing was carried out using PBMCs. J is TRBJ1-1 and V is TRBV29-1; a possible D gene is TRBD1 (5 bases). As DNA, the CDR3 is TGCAGCGTTGAAGAGGGCAGGGTCACCACTGAAGCTTTCTTT. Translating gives CSVEEGRVTTEAFF.